This TCR beta chain was sequenced for a study of shared clonotypes between healthy human individuals. Study details: Sampling drew on donors who were a couple of women and a few men aged 18 to 49. Notes on the study in general: Several donors held about 5.1% of naive CD4 clonotypes in common.

Only CD45RO-negative cells positively selected for CCR7 counted as naive CD8 cells, so terminally differentiated effector memory CD45RA+ cells were excluded. V was cut by 5 bases and J by 4 bases, with 15 bases left in between. Germline values: CDR1 SGHVS, CDR2 FNYEAQ. The CDR3 runs to 14 residues. Points on this clone: As yet, its antigen is unknown.

Replicate PCRs for sorted subsets used around 190 ng DNA; this equaled tens of thousands of T cell genomes. TCRdb keeps only in-frame clones here, not all; method: immunoSEQ multiplex PCR. The table has fewer than 1 million clones, roughly 96% seen once. The chain employs TRBV7-6 and TRBJ2-7; D remains ambiguous. The sample consisted of naive CD8+ T cells sorted from blood. The clonotype comes from a man aged 25 to 40 in good health. CDR3 coding DNA: TGTGCCAGCAGCGCCAGTCCCGTGAGGTACGAGCAGTACTTC. It encodes CASSASPVRYEQYF.